These T cell receptor beta chains were read from a single sample in a study of T cell responses to AZD1222 COVID-19 vaccine. TCRdb's copy holds only in-frame clones and misses some; the assay was immunoSEQ multiplex PCR. Altogether approximately 73,000 clones are present, roughly 80% being singletons, with the ten largest covering 2.5% to 3%. The sample here was peripheral blood, taken on day 0 of AZD1222 vaccination. The receptors originated from an adult in good health. Each CDR3 is given with its conserved first and last residue. Each record gives: V gene, J gene, clone size, D gene, CDR3 DNA, CDR3 protein. The D gene is left open where the match is weak. Size values are once, few and many counts, or a class for expanded clones, and some rows have none.

V gene: TRBV7-9
J gene: TRBJ2-1
clone size: -
D gene: -
CDR3 DNA: TGTGCCAGCAGCTTTGGGGCATCCTACAATGAGCAGTTCTTC
CDR3 protein: CASSFGASYNEQFF

V gene: TRBV19
J gene: TRBJ1-2
clone size: few
D gene: TRBD1
CDR3 DNA: TGTGCCAGTAGTCCACCACGACCAGACAGGGACTATGGCTACACCTTC
CDR3 protein: CASSPPRPDRDYGYTF

V gene: TRBV28
J gene: TRBJ2-5
clone size: few
D gene: -
CDR3 DNA: TGTGCCAGCAACAAACAGGGATACGAGACCCAGTACTTC
CDR3 protein: CASNKQGYETQYF

V gene: TRBV5-1
J gene: TRBJ1-3
clone size: -
D gene: -
CDR3 DNA: TGCGCCAGCAGCCGCGATGATGTTCAGGCCTCTGGAAACACCATATATTTT
CDR3 protein: CASSRDDVQASGNTIYF

V gene: TRBV19
J gene: TRBJ1-5
clone size: -
D gene: -
CDR3 DNA: TGTGCCAGTAGTATAACCCGGACAGAGTATCAGCCCCAGCATTTT
CDR3 protein: CASSITRTEYQPQHF

V gene: TRBV2
J gene: TRBJ2-1
clone size: once
D gene: -
CDR3 DNA: TGTGCCAGCAGTGAAGCAGGCGGTGAGCAGTTCTTC
CDR3 protein: CASSEAGGEQFF

V gene: TRBV4-2
J gene: TRBJ1-2
clone size: -
D gene: -
CDR3 DNA: TGTGCCAGCAGCCAAGATGCAGGGGATTCCTATGGCTACACCTTC
CDR3 protein: CASSQDAGDSYGYTF

V gene: TRBV12-5
J gene: TRBJ1-2
clone size: few
D gene: -
CDR3 DNA: TGTGCTAGTGGAAGGGACCTACTCGGGGGCTACACCTTC
CDR3 protein: CASGRDLLGGYTF

V gene: TRBV19
J gene: TRBJ2-1
clone size: -
D gene: TRBD2
CDR3 DNA: TGTGCCAGTAGTCTCCGACTAGCGGGACCGTACAATGAGCAGTTCTTC
CDR3 protein: CASSLRLAGPYNEQFF

V gene: TRBV2
J gene: TRBJ2-2
clone size: once
D gene: TRBD2
CDR3 DNA: TGTGCCAGCAGTGAGCGGCTAGCGGGAGCCGGGGAGCTGTTTTTT
CDR3 protein: CASSERLAGAGELFF

V gene: TRBV7-6
J gene: TRBJ1-1
clone size: -
D gene: -
CDR3 DNA: TGTGCCAGCAGCTTAGAAGTAAACGCTGAAGCTTTCTTT
CDR3 protein: CASSLEVNAEAFF

V gene: TRBV7-9
J gene: TRBJ2-1
clone size: -
D gene: TRBD2
CDR3 DNA: TGTGCCAGCAGTCCTCGACTAGCGGGGGGCCTAACTGGGAGGGAGCAGTTCTTC
CDR3 protein: CASSPRLAGGLTGREQFF

V gene: TRBV5-4
J gene: TRBJ2-3
clone size: -
D gene: -
CDR3 DNA: TGTGCCAGCAGTCAGGACTACACAGATACGCAGTATTTT
CDR3 protein: CASSQDYTDTQYF

V gene: TRBV19
J gene: TRBJ2-7
clone size: -
D gene: TRBD1
CDR3 DNA: TGTGCCAGTAGTCCAAGGGACAGGGGTACGGGGGAGCAGTACTTC
CDR3 protein: CASSPRDRGTGEQYF

V gene: TRBV7-2
J gene: TRBJ2-3
clone size: -
D gene: -
CDR3 DNA: TGTGCCAGCAGCTTAGGGTCTAGCGGCACAGATACGCAGTATTTT
CDR3 protein: CASSLGSSGTDTQYF

V gene: TRBV12-3/TRBV12-4
J gene: TRBJ1-5
clone size: -
D gene: TRBD1
CDR3 DNA: TGTGCCAGCAGTTTTGACAGGGTACAGCCCCAGCATTTT
CDR3 protein: CASSFDRVQPQHF

V gene: TRBV29-1
J gene: TRBJ2-7
clone size: -
D gene: -
CDR3 DNA: TGCAGCGTTGTCCCGCTAGCGCAACCCTACGAGCAGTACTTC
CDR3 protein: CSVVPLAQPYEQYF

V gene: TRBV12-3/TRBV12-4
J gene: TRBJ1-3
clone size: -
D gene: -
CDR3 DNA: TGTGCCAGCAGTTTAGGAAACACCATATATTTT
CDR3 protein: CASSLGNTIYF

V gene: TRBV7-8
J gene: TRBJ1-1
clone size: few
D gene: -
CDR3 DNA: TGTGCCAGCAGCTTAGAGGTCGGAGGATGGACTGAAGCTTTCTTT
CDR3 protein: CASSLEVGGWTEAFF

V gene: TRBV2
J gene: TRBJ2-1
clone size: -
D gene: TRBD1
CDR3 DNA: TGTGTCGAGTTCAGGGGGAATGAGCAGTTCTTC
CDR3 protein: CVEFRGNEQFF

V gene: TRBV10-3
J gene: TRBJ2-7
clone size: -
D gene: -
CDR3 DNA: TGTGCCATCAGAACTCAAACCGGGACTTCCTACGAGCAGTACTTC
CDR3 protein: CAIRTQTGTSYEQYF

V gene: TRBV5-4
J gene: TRBJ2-7
clone size: -
D gene: -
CDR3 DNA: TGTGCCAGCAGCCCTGGACTCTTCTACGAGCAGTACTTC
CDR3 protein: CASSPGLFYEQYF

V gene: TRBV3-1/TRBV3-2
J gene: TRBJ2-3
clone size: -
D gene: TRBD1
CDR3 DNA: TGTGCCAGCAGCCAAAACCCGACAGGGTCAGATACGCAGTATTTT
CDR3 protein: CASSQNPTGSDTQYF

V gene: TRBV18
J gene: TRBJ2-7
clone size: few
D gene: TRBD1
CDR3 DNA: TGTGCCAGCTCACCAGGGACAGGGGGCTACGAGCAGTACTTC
CDR3 protein: CASSPGTGGYEQYF

V gene: TRBV6-5
J gene: TRBJ2-5
clone size: -
D gene: -
CDR3 DNA: TGTGCCAGCAGCCCCGGGACGTACCAAGAGACCCAGTACTTC
CDR3 protein: CASSPGTYQETQYF

V gene: TRBV7-6
J gene: TRBJ2-1
clone size: -
D gene: -
CDR3 DNA: TGTGCCAGCAGCTTAGGAGGTCAGGGGGGCCATGAGCAGTTCTTC
CDR3 protein: CASSLGGQGGHEQFF

V gene: TRBV30
J gene: TRBJ2-7
clone size: -
D gene: -
CDR3 DNA: TGTGCCTGGGACGCCGGTGTCGCATACGAGCAGTACTTC
CDR3 protein: CAWDAGVAYEQYF

V gene: TRBV3-1/TRBV3-2
J gene: TRBJ1-1
clone size: -
D gene: -
CDR3 DNA: TGTGCCAGCAGCCAAGAAGAGGGACTAAGAGCTTTCTTT
CDR3 protein: CASSQEEGLRAFF

V gene: TRBV7-2
J gene: TRBJ1-2
clone size: -
D gene: -
CDR3 DNA: TGTGCCAGCAGCTCCTCGACGACGGTCTCTGGTGGCTACACCTTC
CDR3 protein: CASSSSTTVSGGYTF

V gene: TRBV13
J gene: TRBJ2-3
clone size: -
D gene: -
CDR3 DNA: TGTGCCAGCAGCTTATCGACAGGAGATACGCAGTATTTT
CDR3 protein: CASSLSTGDTQYF

V gene: TRBV6-6
J gene: TRBJ1-3
clone size: -
D gene: -
CDR3 DNA: TGTGCCAGCAGCCGAGCGTTCTCTGGAAACACCATATATTTT
CDR3 protein: CASSRAFSGNTIYF

V gene: TRBV3-1/TRBV3-2
J gene: TRBJ2-1
clone size: -
D gene: TRBD2
CDR3 DNA: TGTGCCAGCAGCCAAGATCTAAGGACTAGCGGGGAGGCCAATGAGCAGTTCTTC
CDR3 protein: CASSQDLRTSGEANEQFF

V gene: TRBV23-1
J gene: TRBJ2-7
clone size: once
D gene: -
CDR3 DNA: TGCGCCAGCAGTCAATCTAACAGGTCCACCGCGAGCTCCTACGAGCAGTACTTC
CDR3 protein: CASSQSNRSTASSYEQYF

V gene: TRBV30
J gene: TRBJ2-2
clone size: -
D gene: TRBD2
CDR3 DNA: TGTGCCTGGAGTGTATCCGGGGGGGCTCATAGGGAGCTGTTTTTT
CDR3 protein: CAWSVSGGAHRELFF

V gene: TRBV5-1
J gene: TRBJ1-3
clone size: few
D gene: -
CDR3 DNA: TGCGCCAGCAGCGCAGCTAGCTCTGGAAACACCATATATTTT
CDR3 protein: CASSAASSGNTIYF

V gene: TRBV27
J gene: TRBJ2-2
clone size: -
D gene: TRBD2
CDR3 DNA: TGTGCCAGCAGCAAACTAGCGGGAGATTTGTACACCGGGGAGCTGTTTTTT
CDR3 protein: CASSKLAGDLYTGELFF